The 28 T cell receptor beta chains presented below share a single source sample, sequenced in a study of persistence of HIV-infected CD4 T cells. The immunoSEQ assay was version 4, run in survey mode. The table came from immunoSEQ multiplex PCR; TCRdb's copy has only in-frame clones and leaves some out. Here the sample spans roughly 43,000 clones, 80% to 90% being singletons. This nonspecific control used anti-CD3/anti-CD28 bead stimulation of CD4+ T cells. Sorting selected CD4+ T cells upregulating both CD40 ligand and CD69. Their specific antigens are unknown. The input for sequencing was CD4+ T cells sorted from PBMCs after approximately 18-hour stimulation, taken from a patient who received antiretroviral therapy. The receptors originated from an adult man with HIV who was CMV-seropositive.

The genes are TRBV27 and TRBJ2-3; D ambiguous. The CDR3 has 15 residues. The ends were cut back, 0 bases at V and 2 bases at J, with 9 bases in the middle. The germline CDR1 and CDR2 sequences are MNHEY and SMNVEV (reference sequence). The CDR3 DNA is TGTGCCAGCAGTTTATCGAACACGATCACAGATACGCAGTATTTT. The encoded protein is CASSLSNTITDTQYF.

The J gene is TRBJ1-2, the V gene TRBV23-1, with D hard to call. TRBV23-1 is an ORF for which the function is uncertain. Trimming stripped 8 bases from V and 5 bases from J, with 21 bases between. The CDR3 length is 15 residues. The CDR3 spells CASCMRRRSRYGYTF. The CDR3 DNA is TGCGCCAGCTGTATGAGGAGAAGGAGCCGATATGGCTACACCTTC.

This clone has a handful of counts. At the DNA level, this CDR3 is encoded by other sequences in the same sample as well. This chain uses TRBV20-1 with TRBJ2-7; 11 bases map to TRBD2. Germline-derived CDR1 and CDR2 are DFQATT and SNEGSKA (reference sequence). The ends lost 3 bases at V and 2 bases at J; junction bases unmatched: 3. The CDR3 covers 14 residues. The CDR3 bases are TGCAGTGCTAGTCCTAGCGGGGGGACCTACGAGCAGTACTTC. Encoded protein: CSASPSGGTYEQYF.

This chain connects TRBV24-1 to TRBJ2-5; the D gene could be TRBD1 or TRBD2 (6 bases each). Germline assignment: CDR1 KGHDR and CDR2 SFDVKD. CDR3 size: 15 residues. V was clipped by 1 base and J by 8 bases, with 16 bases between them. The CDR3 protein is CATSDFKGGIGTQYF. CDR3 in DNA: TGTGCCACCAGTGATTTTAAGGGGGGAATAGGAACCCAGTACTTC.

This chain connects TRBV5-1 to TRBJ2-7, with a possible D match to TRBD1 (6 bases). The CDR3 runs 15 residues. V lost 0 bases, J lost 2 bases, and 12 bases lay in between. Germline V CDR1 and CDR2: SGHRS, YFSETQ. CDR3 sequence: CASSLGTALAYEQYF. The CDR3 DNA sequence: TGCGCCAGCAGCTTGGGGACAGCCCTCGCCTACGAGCAGTACTTC.

This clone has just one count. The J gene is TRBJ2-3, the V gene TRBV7-3; 7 nucleotides line up with TRBD1. Germline CDR1 reads SGHTA; CDR2 reads FQGTGA. This CDR3 has 15 residues. J lost 0 bases, V lost 4 bases, and 4 bases had no gene match. This chain's CDR3 is CASSWGQPSTDTQYF. Written as DNA, the CDR3 is TGTGCCAGCAGCTGGGGACAGCCTAGCACAGATACGCAGTATTTT.

This clone was picked up one time. The chain carries TRBV6-5 and TRBJ1-1; D call uncertain. Germline CDR1 is MNHEY and CDR2 is SVGAGI. The CDR3 spans 14 residues. The germline V and J ends were trimmed by 5 bases and 2 bases, with 12 bases remaining between them. Here the CDR3 DNA reads TGTGCCAGCAGTAAATCGACTAGTAACACTGAAGCTTTCTTT. Its protein is CASSKSTSNTEAFF.

This chain connects TRBV28 to TRBJ2-7, with D tentatively TRBD1 or TRBD2 (7 bases each). This CDR3 comprises 13 residues. Between the trimmed V and J ends, which lost 5 bases and 3 bases, there was a span of 11 bases. Germline CDR1 and CDR2: MDHEN and SYDVKM. The CDR3 DNA follows: TGTGCCAGCAGTGGGGGGGACAGCTACGAGCAGTACTTC. It encodes CASSGGDSYEQYF.

This clone was observed once. J is TRBJ2-1 and V is TRBV18, with D maybe TRBD1 (6 bases). The germline gives CDR1 KGHSH, CDR2 LQKENI. Trimming took 1 base from V and 7 from J, leaving 14 bases between them. The CDR3 has 15 amino acids. DNA for the CDR3: TGTGCCAGCTCACCACAACAGGGTGAAGTAAATGAGCAGTTCTTC. As protein: CASSPQQGEVNEQFF.

V and J are TRBV4-2 and TRBJ1-1; D is uncertain. CDR1 and CDR2 (germline): LGHNA, YNFKEQ. Trimming took off 0 bases at V and 7 bases at J, with 6 bases between the two ends. CDR3 length: 12 amino acids. The CDR3 loop reads CASSQDQYEAFF. Here the CDR3 DNA reads TGTGCCAGCAGCCAAGACCAGTATGAAGCTTTCTTT.

This rearrangement joins TRBV19 to TRBJ2-5; 12 bases fit TRBD1. V trimming: 7 bases; J trimming: 5 bases; junction bases outside the gene matches: 5. The CDR3 is 14 amino acids. Germline V gene data show CDR1 as LNHDA and CDR2 as SQIVND (reference sequence). CDR3 sequence reads: CASMGQGAGETQYF. As DNA, the CDR3 is TGTGCCAGTATGGGACAGGGGGCCGGGGAGACCCAGTACTTC.

J is TRBJ1-5 and V is TRBV27, with 9 bases lining up with TRBD1. After removal of 5 bases from V and 7 bases from J, the junction contained 9 bases not matched to a gene. The CDR3 runs 15 residues. Germline-derived CDR1 and CDR2 are MNHEY and SMNVEV (reference sequence). CDR3 residues: CASSASTGGEQPQHF. CDR3 coding DNA: TGTGCCAGCAGTGCCTCGACAGGGGGAGAACAGCCCCAGCATTTT.

The V gene is TRBV6-5, the J gene TRBJ2-7, with 10 bases lining up with TRBD2. The CDR3 covers 15 residues. J gave up 4 bases and V 2 bases, and 5 bases lay outside the gene matches. CDR1 is MNHEY, CDR2 SVGAGI, per germline. CDR3 bases: TGTGCCAGCAGTTACGGCCAGCGGGGGGGGTACGAGCAGTACTTC. As protein: CASSYGQRGGYEQYF.

This clone showed up just a few times. The chain links TRBV28 to TRBJ1-2, with a weak D call TRBD1 (5 bases). V was cut by 6 bases and J by 8 bases, with 10 bases left in between. The CDR3 consists of 11 residues. Germline V lookup: CDR1 MDHEN, CDR2 SYDVKM. Written as DNA, the CDR3 is TGTGCCAGCAGCCCGGGACTCGGCTACACCTTC. It codes for CASSPGLGYTF.

The chain is built from TRBV7-2 and TRBJ1-6; D ambiguous. The germline CDR1 and CDR2 sequences are SGHTA and FQGNSA. CDR3 length equals 14 residues. V lost 7 bases and J 7 bases, leaving 14 bases between the germline ends. Here the CDR3 reads CASTRTAFNSPLHF. The CDR3 nucleotides are TGTGCCAGCACCCGAACAGCTTTCAATTCACCCCTCCACTTT.

The rearrangement links TRBV9 to TRBJ2-3; 8 bases map to TRBD1. V lost 3 bases, J lost 2 bases, and 8 bases stayed unmatched. CDR3 size: 16 residues. CDR1 SGDLS and CDR2 YYNGEE come from the germline V gene. CDR3 region: CASSARDRSFTDTQYF. The CDR3 DNA reads as TGTGCCAGCAGCGCGCGGGACAGGTCCTTCACAGATACGCAGTATTTT.

The gene calls are TRBV5-1 and TRBJ2-7, with D hard to call. Looked up from germline, CDR1 is SGHRS and CDR2 is YFSETQ. This CDR3 is built from 14 residues. With 5 bases removed from V and 2 bases from J, the gap between germline ends came to 14 bases. CDR3 amino acids: CASRLISSTYEQYF. CDR3 nucleotide sequence: TGCGCCAGCAGATTAATATCCAGTACCTACGAGCAGTACTTC. The entire variable domain, with the rest obtained from reference TRBV5-1 and TRBJ2-7, is as follows: KAGVTQTPRYLIKTRGQQVTLSCSPISGHRSVSWYQQTPGQGLQFLFEYFSETQRNKGNFPGRFSGRQFSNSRSEMNVSTLELGDSALYLCASRLISSTYEQYFGPGTRLTVT.

The chain recombines TRBV28 with TRBJ1-2; maybe TRBD1 (6 bases). Per the germline V gene, CDR1 is MDHEN and CDR2 is SYDVKM. The CDR3 is made up of 16 amino acids. Trimming removed 6 bases at V and 0 bases at J, with 17 bases between. DNA for the CDR3: TGTGCCAGCAGCGGGGGAGGGGGGTGGCCTAACTATGGCTACACCTTC. Translated: CASSGGGGWPNYGYTF.

J is TRBJ1-4 and V is TRBV19, with unresolved D. Germline CDR1 reads LNHDA; CDR2 reads SQIVND (reference sequence). The CDR3 is 14 residues long. Trimming stripped 5 bases from V and 7 bases from J, with 14 bases between. CDR3 protein: CASSRTLSSEKLFF. As DNA, the CDR3 is TGTGCCAGTAGTCGGACCCTAAGTAGTGAAAAACTGTTTTTT.

The chain joins TRBV19 to TRBJ1-2; 10 bases are shared with TRBD1. This CDR3 has 16 amino acids. Per the germline V gene, CDR1 is LNHDA and CDR2 is SQIVND (reference sequence). Unmatched junction bases numbered 6, after V lost 4 bases and J lost 1 base. CDR3 coding DNA: TGTGCCAGTAGTACCAAGACAGGGGGCGGTAACTATGGCTACACCTTC. Amino acid sequence: CASSTKTGGGNYGYTF.

The genes are TRBV7-8 and TRBJ1-2, with D tentatively TRBD1 (5 bases). The CDR3 runs 16 residues. The germline gives CDR1 SGHVS, CDR2 FQNEAQ. The V end lost 5 bases, the J end lost 5 bases, and 21 bases lay between the germline ends. As DNA, the CDR3 is TGTGCCAGCAGCCCCCGACAGAGTCTTACGTCTTATGGCTACACCTTC. Protein sequence: CASSPRQSLTSYGYTF.

The chain carries TRBV6-5 and TRBJ1-4; the D gene is possibly TRBD1 (5 bases). Trimming removed 7 bases at V and 7 bases at J, with 13 bases between. The CDR3 runs to 13 residues. Germline V gene sequence: CDR1 MNHEY, CDR2 SVGAGI. The CDR3 region has the DNA TGTGCCAGCACCCACTTGGGGGGTGAAAAACTGTTTTTT. Protein product: CASTHLGGEKLFF.

The chain is built from TRBV20-1 and TRBJ1-4, with D unresolved. Germline CDR1 is DFQATT and CDR2 is SNEGSKA (reference sequence). This CDR3 contains 11 residues. V gave up 5 bases and J gave up 11 bases, with 12 bases separating them. The chain's CDR3 is CSADIRRKLFF. As DNA, the CDR3 is TGCAGTGCTGACATACGACGGAAACTGTTTTTT.

The sample holds a few counts of this clone. The chain employs TRBV19 and TRBJ2-3; D not resolved. V dropped 5 bases and J dropped 2 bases, with 8 bases sitting between them. Germline CDR1 LNHDA, CDR2 SQIVND (reference sequence). The CDR3 consists of 13 residues. The chain's CDR3 is CASSRVSTDTQYF. CDR3 DNA sequence: TGTGCCAGTAGTCGGGTTTCCACAGATACGCAGTATTTT.

J is TRBJ2-3 and V is TRBV27; TRBD2 matches 11 bases. Germline CDR1 and CDR2: MNHEY and SMNVEV (reference sequence). This CDR3 region has 20 residues. J was trimmed by 0 bases and V by 2 bases; bases with no gene match: 13. The CDR3 DNA reads TGTGCCAGCAGTTTAATTGGGGTCGGGGGGACTAGCGGTAGCACAGATACGCAGTATTTT. Amino acid sequence: CASSLIGVGGTSGSTDTQYF.

This clone was detected a few times. The CDR3 region is CASRLPTGTSTEAFF. The CDR3 nucleotides are TGTGCCAGCAGGTTACCGACAGGGACGAGCACTGAAGCTTTCTTT. The genes are TRBV28 and TRBJ1-1; 7 bases line up with TRBD1. This CDR3 has 15 amino acids. Germline V lookup: CDR1 MDHEN, CDR2 SYDVKM. V lost 6 bases to trimming and J lost 4 bases; unmatched junction nucleotides: 11.

This rearrangement joins TRBV6-5 to TRBJ1-5; no clear D. This CDR3 is built from 14 residues. The V end lost 7 bases, the J end lost 11 bases, and 21 bases lay between the germline ends. CDR1 is MNHEY and CDR2 is SVGAGI in the germline V gene. The CDR3 sequence: CASMGGGIAQTQHF. DNA for the CDR3: TGTGCCAGCATGGGAGGCGGAATCGCTCAAACCCAGCATTTT.

The genes are TRBV6-5 and TRBJ2-2, with 9 bases that match TRBD1. The V gene end was trimmed by 4 bases and the J gene end by 4 bases; junction bases not matched to a gene: 4. Germline-derived CDR1 and CDR2 are MNHEY and SVGAGI. This CDR3 spans 15 amino acids. The chain's CDR3 is CASSSGTGSTGELFF. The CDR3 nucleotides are TGTGCCAGCAGTTCCGGGACAGGGAGCACCGGGGAGCTGTTTTTT.